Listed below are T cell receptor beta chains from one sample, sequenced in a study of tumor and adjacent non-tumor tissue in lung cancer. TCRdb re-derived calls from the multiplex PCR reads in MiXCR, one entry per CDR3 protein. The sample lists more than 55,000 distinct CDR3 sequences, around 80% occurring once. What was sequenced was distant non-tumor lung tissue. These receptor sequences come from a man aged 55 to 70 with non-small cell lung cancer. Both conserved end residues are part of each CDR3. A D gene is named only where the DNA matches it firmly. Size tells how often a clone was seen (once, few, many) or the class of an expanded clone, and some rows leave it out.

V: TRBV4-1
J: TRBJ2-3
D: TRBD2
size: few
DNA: TGCGCCAGCAGCCAAGGTCCCGCAAGCGGGAGGTCCCCAGATACGCAGTATTTT
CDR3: CASSQGPASGRSPDTQYF

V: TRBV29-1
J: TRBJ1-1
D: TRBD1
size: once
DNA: TGCAGCGCCTCGACAGGGGGATACACTGAAGCTTTCTTT
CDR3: CSASTGGYTEAFF

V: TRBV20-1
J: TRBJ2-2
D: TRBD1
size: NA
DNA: TGCAGTGCTAGAGATGGAATTGGGACAGGGGGGCAGAACACCTGGGAGCTGTTTTTT
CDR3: CSARDGIGTGGQNTWELFF

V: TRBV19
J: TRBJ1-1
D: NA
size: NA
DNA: TGTGCCAGTAGATACCAGGACAAGGGGCGTCTGGACACTGAAGCTTTCTTT
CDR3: CASRYQDKGRLDTEAFF

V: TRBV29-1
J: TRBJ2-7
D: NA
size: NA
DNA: TGCAGCGCCTTAGTCCCTACAGAGCATTACTTC
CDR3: CSALVPTEHYF

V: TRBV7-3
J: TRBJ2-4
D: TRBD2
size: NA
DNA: TGTGTCAGCAGCCCGGGGGGGTTCGCCAAAAACATTCAGTACTTC
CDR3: CVSSPGGFAKNIQYF

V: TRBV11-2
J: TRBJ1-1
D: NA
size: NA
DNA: TGTGCCAGCAACGCCTCACTGGGGAGAGACACTGAAGTTTTCTTT
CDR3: CASNASLGRDTEVFF

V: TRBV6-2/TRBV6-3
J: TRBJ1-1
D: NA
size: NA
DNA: TGTGTCAACAGTACCCGAGGAGGGAACACTGATGCTTTCTTT
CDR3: CVNSTRGGNTDAFF

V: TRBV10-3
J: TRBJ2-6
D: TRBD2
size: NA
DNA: TGTGCCATCAGTGAACATGGGACTAGCGAGAGGGACTCTAGGGCCAAGGTCCTGACGTTC
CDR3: CAISEHGTSERDSRAKVLTF

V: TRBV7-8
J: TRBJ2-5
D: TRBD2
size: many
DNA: TGTGCCAGCAGCTTAGCCTGGCGGGAGAGCCAAGAGACCCAGTACTTC
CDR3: CASSLAWRESQETQYF

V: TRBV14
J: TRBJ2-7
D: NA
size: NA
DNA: TGTGACAGCAGCCAAAGTCCCGGGGGTAAGCAGTACTTC
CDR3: CDSSQSPGGKQYF

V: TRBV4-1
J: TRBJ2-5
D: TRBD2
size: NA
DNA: TGCGCCAGCAGCCAACCGACTAGCGGGGGCCGAGAGACCCAGTACTTC
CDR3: CASSQPTSGGRETQYF

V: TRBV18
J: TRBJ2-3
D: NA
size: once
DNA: TGTGCCAGCTCACCAGGGACGGGAGATACGCAGTATTTT
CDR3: CASSPGTGDTQYF

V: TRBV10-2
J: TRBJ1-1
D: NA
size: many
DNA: TGCGCCAGCAGTTCCCTCGGTCCTGAAGCTTTCTTT
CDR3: CASSSLGPEAFF

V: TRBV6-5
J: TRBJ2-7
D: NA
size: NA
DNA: TGTGCCAGCAGTTACTCGAGGCAGACGGCCGAGCAGTACTTC
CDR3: CASSYSRQTAEQYF

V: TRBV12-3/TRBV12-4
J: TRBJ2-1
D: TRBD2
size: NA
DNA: TGTGCCAGCAGCGCCAGCGGGAGTCTTTTCAATGCGCAGTTCTTC
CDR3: CASSASGSLFNAQFF

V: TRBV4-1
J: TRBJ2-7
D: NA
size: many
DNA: TGCGCCAGCAGCCAAAGCGGCGGAGGGGGGGAGCAGTACTTC
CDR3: CASSQSGGGGEQYF

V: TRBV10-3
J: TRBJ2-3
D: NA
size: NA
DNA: TGTGCCACCAGTGTGTCCACGGGATGGGGCACAGATACGCAGTATTTT
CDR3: CATSVSTGWGTDTQYF

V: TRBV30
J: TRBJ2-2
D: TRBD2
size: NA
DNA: TGTGCCTGGAGTGTAGCGGGAGCCGGGGAGGTGCTTTTT
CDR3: CAWSVAGAGEVLF

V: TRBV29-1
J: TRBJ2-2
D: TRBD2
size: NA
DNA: TGCAGCGCCTACCCCAGGGTCGCGGGAGAGGAGCTGTTTTTT
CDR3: CSAYPRVAGEELFF

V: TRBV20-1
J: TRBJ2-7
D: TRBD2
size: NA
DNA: TGCAGTGCTTACTTCCGGAAACTAGCGACTTACGAGCAGTACTTC
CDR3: CSAYFRKLATYEQYF

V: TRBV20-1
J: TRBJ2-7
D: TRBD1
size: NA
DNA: TGTAGTGCCAGGGGACAGATATGGGAACAGTACTTC
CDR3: CSARGQIWEQYF

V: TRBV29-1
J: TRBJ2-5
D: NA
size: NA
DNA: TGTAGCGTTGAAAACCGAGAGACCCAGTACTTC
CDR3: CSVENRETQYF

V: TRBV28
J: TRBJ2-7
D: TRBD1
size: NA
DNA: TGTGCCAGCAGTCCCGGGACAGAGGAGGTTCCCAAGCAGTACTTC
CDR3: CASSPGTEEVPKQYF

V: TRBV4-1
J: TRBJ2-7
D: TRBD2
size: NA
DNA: TGCGCCAGCAGCCAACAATGGGTTGGTGGGAGGGGATACGAGGAGTACTTC
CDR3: CASSQQWVGGRGYEEYF

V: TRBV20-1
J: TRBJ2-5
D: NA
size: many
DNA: TGCAGTGCTAGACCAACGGAGAGGAGCCAGTACTTC
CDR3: CSARPTERSQYF

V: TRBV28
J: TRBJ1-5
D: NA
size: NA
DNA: TGTGCCAGCAGACCAAGCGCAAACAAACAGCCCCAGCATTTT
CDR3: CASRPSANKQPQHF